This T cell receptor (beta chain) was sequenced in a study of PD-L1 blockade in urothelial cancer. Sequenced by immunoSEQ multiplex PCR; TCRdb stores in-frame clones only, minus some. The sample holds tens of thousands of clones, around nine tenths seen once. Time point indicated: peripheral blood 6 weeks after treatment start. Sequences were derived from PBMCs, sampled around atezolizumab (anti-PD-L1) treatment. This receptor was taken from a woman aged 55-69 years with urothelial cancer.

CDR3: CASSTSVNTEAFF. As DNA, the CDR3 is TGCGCCAGCAGCACCTCAGTGAACACTGAAGCTTTCTTT. This chain uses TRBV5-1 with TRBJ1-1; unclear D gene. Between the trimmed V and J ends, which lost 4 bases and 0 bases, there was a span of 7 bases. CDR1 is SGHRS and CDR2 is YFSETQ in the germline V gene. This CDR3 comprises 13 residues.